This paragraph covers one T cell receptor (beta chain) sequence. At least ten counts were recorded for this clonotype. No antigen is known for it. No much larger clone exists at a distance of one base, and base qualities are not known. Libraries were prepared through PCR. Sequenced on an Illumina HiSeq 2500. TCR library preparation used molecular barcoding, with unique molecular identifiers applied to normalize quantification of the TCRbeta repertoire. TCRdb reworked the public reads: Q25 trimming with fastp, MiXCR clone assembly, productive beta chains retained. Rows matching on CDR3 protein sequence are summarized as one entry with the most common DNA and genes. Present in this sample are 250,000 or so distinct CDR3 sequences, around 7.8% of which were seen just once. The ten top clones hold about 6.4% of the sample. The data stem from a study of T-cell reconstitution after alpha-beta-depleted transplantation in children (dated by TCRdb to the mid-2010s). Turning to the overall study: Using TCR repertoire profiling, the study followed T-cell immune reconstitution in a quantitative way in children after TCRalphabeta/CD19-depleted allogeneic hematopoietic cell transplantation.

The research as a whole found: Apparently early alphabetaT-cell count recovery about two months after transplant reportedly relied on only several hundred rapidly expanded clones derived from non-depleted graft cells. In some patients, the high TCRbeta diversity seen at day 60 was put down to recipient T cells and intrathymic progenitors that had survived conditioning. Over subsequent months, a decline in hyperexpanded clone frequencies was noted, and after one year, T-cell counts and TCRbeta diversity were mostly ascribed to newly produced T cells.

Taken with the paper, the label for treatment or condition translates to: allogeneic hematopoietic cell transplantation with graft depleted of TCRalphabeta T cells and CD19 B cells. TCRalphabeta/CD19-depleted allogeneic hematopoietic cell grafts were given to the transplant recipients, all of whom were children. The TCR comes from a male patient younger than 18 who had a stem cell transplant for acute lymphoblastic leukemia, so the T cells may come from the graft donor. Sequencing used PBMCs, mostly from graft donor cells, obtained 180 days after TCRalphabeta/CD19-depleted stem cell transplant.

The CDR3 protein: CASSWGGDTPFSGNTIYF. The nucleotide sequence is TGCGCCAGCAGCTGGGGAGGGGACACTCCATTCTCTGGAAACACCATATATTTT. The sequence links TRBV5-1 to TRBJ1-3; a tentative D match to TRBD1 spans 6 bases. Between the V and J ends, shortened by 3 bases and 0 bases respectively, the junction contains 19 bases. Including the terminal cysteine and phenylalanine, the CDR3 comprises 18 residues. CDR3 DNA is the only sequence kept; it has 54 bases, read in frame from the first base. The germline V gene sets CDR1 to SGHRS and CDR2 to YFSETQ.